Below, one T cell receptor beta chain is given with its context. Its antigen is as yet unknown. There are 13 residues in the CDR3. V dropped 5 bases and J dropped 8 bases, with 10 bases sitting between them. The germline V gene has CDR1 SNHLY and CDR2 FYNNEI. The data stem from a study of cytomegalovirus exposure and HLA in healthy donors. PCR primers comprised 60 Vbeta and 13 Jbeta primers. Sequencing was performed with immunoSEQ multiplex PCR; in TCRdb, only in-frame clones are kept and a portion is missing. The sample shows around 190,000 clones, about 80% of them seen only once. Findings and limits, study-wide: HLA restriction was apparent for most CMV-associated TCR beta chains in a later analysis. The productive fraction for most TCR beta V segments was about 90% or about 30% in an earlier analysis.

The clonotype was recovered from a woman in her 30s in good health and CMV-seropositive. The chain links TRBV2 to TRBJ1-6; no firm D call. Specimen: PBMCs. In nucleotides, the CDR3 is TGTGCCAGCAGTACCATACTTGATTCACCCCTCCACTTT. Protein sequence: CASSTILDSPLHF.